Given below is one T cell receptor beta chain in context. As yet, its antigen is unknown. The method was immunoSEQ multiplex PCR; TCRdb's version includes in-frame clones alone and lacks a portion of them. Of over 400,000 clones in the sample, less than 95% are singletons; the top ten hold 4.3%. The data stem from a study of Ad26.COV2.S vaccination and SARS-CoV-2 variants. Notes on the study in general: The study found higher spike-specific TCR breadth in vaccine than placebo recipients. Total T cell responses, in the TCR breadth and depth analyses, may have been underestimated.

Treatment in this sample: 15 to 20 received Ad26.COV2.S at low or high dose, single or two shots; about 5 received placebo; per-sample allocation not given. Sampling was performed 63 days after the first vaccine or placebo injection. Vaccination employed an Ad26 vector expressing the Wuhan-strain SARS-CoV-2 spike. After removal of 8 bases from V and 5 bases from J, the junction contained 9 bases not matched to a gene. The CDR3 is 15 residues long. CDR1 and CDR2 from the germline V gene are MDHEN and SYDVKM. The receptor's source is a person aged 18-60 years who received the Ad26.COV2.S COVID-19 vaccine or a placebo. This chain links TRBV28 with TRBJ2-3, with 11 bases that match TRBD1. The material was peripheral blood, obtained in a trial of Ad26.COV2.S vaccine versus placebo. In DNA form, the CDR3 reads TGTGCCAGCGAGATTGGGACAGGGGGTAAAGATACGCAGTATTTT. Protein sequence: CASEIGTGGKDTQYF.